This T cell receptor (beta chain) derives from a study of T-cell memory formation after mild COVID-19. The ends were cut back, 0 bases at V and 0 bases at J, with 8 bases in the middle. Germline V gene sequence: CDR1 LGHNA, CDR2 YSLEER. This CDR3 is built from 15 residues. Researchers used 5'RACE with constant-segment primers to make TCR alpha and TCR beta cDNA libraries that carry sample barcodes and UMIs. TCRdb reprocessed the 5' RACE reads via MiXCR and lists one record per CDR3 protein. The sample shows around 150,000 distinct CDR3 sequences, 25% to 40% of them seen only once. This clonotype has more than one count but fewer than ten.

What was sequenced was PBMCs or a T cell subset sorted from them (not recorded which). The receptor comes from an adult woman who had mild COVID-19 (a few samples of this study predate the infection). Cell type and time point are not known. The chain has TRBV4-3 and TRBJ1-1; D ambiguous. CDR3 coding DNA: TGCGCCAGCAGCCAAGAAGATAGGTTGAACACTGAAGCTTTCTTT. Translated, it gives CASSQEDRLNTEAFF.